The 26 T cell receptor beta chains presented below share a single source sample, sequenced in a study of blood T cell repertoires in COVID-19. Generated by immunoSEQ multiplex PCR, the TCRdb table keeps only in-frame clones and is missing some. The table records approximately 50,000 clones, about 86% of them present only once. Sequences were obtained from peripheral blood. The receptors shown here come from an elderly woman with acute or convalescent COVID-19.

This chain links TRBV11-3 with TRBJ1-1; TRBD1 matches 9 bases. V was clipped by 5 bases and J by 5 bases; unmatched bases: 3. Germline values: CDR1 SGHNT, CDR2 YENEEA. The CDR3 is 13 residues long. The DNA for the CDR3 is TGTGCCAGCAGCCCACAGGGGGCAACTGAAGCTTTCTTT. Translated, it gives CASSPQGATEAFF.

Only a few counts were recorded for this clone. This chain uses TRBV12-3 or TRBV12-4 with TRBJ2-7, with 7 bases aligning to TRBD2. Trimming cost V 4 bases and J 4 bases; bases outside gene matches: 4. The CDR3 loop spans 13 amino acids. CDR3 sequence reads: CASSSSGQYEQYF. CDR3 bases: TGTGCCAGCAGTTCTAGCGGTCAATACGAGCAGTACTTC.

The J gene is TRBJ1-5, the V gene TRBV30; tentative D call: TRBD1 (6 bases). The length of the CDR3 is 15 residues. The germline V gene has CDR1 GTSNPN and CDR2 SVGIG (reference sequence). V lost 4 bases to trimming and J lost 5 bases, with 18 bases between them. This CDR3 is CAWNRGGGVDQPQHF. CDR3 DNA: TGTGCCTGGAATAGGGGGGGAGGAGTCGATCAGCCCCAGCATTTT.

V usage is TRBV6-2 or TRBV6-3 and J usage is TRBJ2-5, with D maybe TRBD2 (5 bases). V was shortened by 5 bases and J by 7 bases, with 14 bases between the two germline ends. Germline V lookup: CDR1 MNHEY, CDR2 SVGEGT. The CDR3 loop spans 13 amino acids. In nucleotides, the CDR3 is TGTGCCAGCAGTCCCTCGGGAAAGTGGACCCAGTACTTC. As protein: CASSPSGKWTQYF.

The rearrangement links TRBV7-2 to TRBJ2-7; TRBD2 matches 12 bases. There are 15 residues in the CDR3. Germline V gives CDR1 SGHTA, CDR2 FQGNSA. Unmatched junction bases numbered 9, after V lost 5 bases and J lost 7 bases. CDR3 amino acids: CASSTRLAGGREQYF. For the CDR3, the DNA is TGTGCCAGCAGCACCAGGCTAGCGGGGGGGCGTGAGCAGTACTTC.

The chain carries TRBV6-5 and TRBJ1-5; TRBD1 is a possible D gene (5 bases). Per germline, CDR1 MNHEY and CDR2 SVGAGI. The CDR3 is made up of 14 amino acids. The V end lost 8 bases, the J end lost 2 bases, and 13 bases lay between the germline ends. The CDR3 is CASSPRDGNQPQHF. The CDR3 nucleotides read TGTGCCAGCTCCCCGCGGGACGGCAATCAGCCCCAGCATTTT.

The chain recombines TRBV4-2 with TRBJ1-6; D gene unclear. This CDR3 spans 13 amino acids. V dropped 1 base and J dropped 6 bases, with 4 bases sitting between them. From germline, CDR1 is LGHNA and CDR2 YNFKEQ. Here the CDR3 reads CASSQASNSPLHF. The CDR3 DNA is TGTGCCAGCAGCCAAGCGTCTAATTCACCCCTCCACTTT.

The chain uses TRBV29-1 and TRBJ2-2; 8 positions agree with TRBD1. Trimming cost V 0 bases and J 5 bases; bases outside gene matches: 8. CDR3 length equals 16 residues. The germline CDR1 and CDR2 sequences are SQVTM and ANQGSEA. In nucleotides, the CDR3 is TGCAGCGTTGAAGATCAAGGCAGGGGGCCTACCGGGGAGCTGTTTTTT. Its translation is CSVEDQGRGPTGELFF.

This chain links TRBV6-5 with TRBJ2-7, with TRBD1 as a possible D gene (7 bases). There are 15 residues in the CDR3. Between the trimmed V and J ends, which lost 11 bases and 4 bases, there was a span of 24 bases. Germline V gives CDR1 MNHEY, CDR2 SVGAGI. The chain's CDR3 is CASAGVGGGMYEQYF. The CDR3 DNA is TGTGCCTCAGCAGGAGTAGGAGGGGGCATGTACGAGCAGTACTTC.

The chain is built from TRBV12-5 and TRBJ2-7, with TRBD1 matching 7 bases. The CDR3 totals 16 residues. Per the germline V gene, CDR1 is LGHNT and CDR2 is FRNRAP. The V gene end was trimmed by 2 bases and the J gene end by 2 bases; junction bases not matched to a gene: 9. DNA for the CDR3: TGTGCTAGTGGTTTGTCCGGGACAGAACTGACCTACGAGCAGTACTTC. It yields the protein CASGLSGTELTYEQYF. The variable domain in full, with the rest retrieved from reference TRBV12-5 and TRBJ2-7, is DARVTQTPRHKVTEMGQEVTMRCQPILGHNTVFWYRQTMMQGLELLAYFRNRAPLDDSGMPKDRFSAEMPDATLATLKIQPSEPRDSAVYFCASGLSGTELTYEQYFGPGTRLTVT.

This clone was observed a few times. The J gene is TRBJ2-2, the V gene TRBV19, with D tentatively TRBD1 (6 bases). CDR1 and CDR2 (germline): LNHDA, SQIVND (reference sequence). This CDR3 is 15 amino acids long. Trimming stripped 8 bases from V and 4 bases from J, with 17 bases between. CDR3 coding DNA: TGTGCCAGTCATTTCGACAGGATTAGCACCGGGGAGCTGTTTTTT. Protein: CASHFDRISTGELFF.

The rearrangement links TRBV7-2 to TRBJ1-6; no clear D gene. Deletions cut 4 bases from V and 0 bases from J, with 7 bases between. Germline V gene data show CDR1 as SGHTA and CDR2 as FQGNSA. This CDR3 spans 15 amino acids. The CDR3 DNA is TGTGCCAGCAGCTCCGCTAGCTCCTATAATTCACCCCTCCACTTT. This gives the protein CASSSASSYNSPLHF.

This chain connects TRBV5-6 to TRBJ1-3; tentatively, D is TRBD1 (6 bases). V was clipped by 2 bases and J by 0 bases, with 9 bases between them. Germline CDR1 and CDR2: SGHDT and YYEEEE. The CDR3 has 15 residues. The CDR3 region has the DNA TGTGCCAGCAGCTTCGGACAGTTCTCTGGAAACACCATATATTTT. Its protein is CASSFGQFSGNTIYF. The whole variable domain, filled in from reference TRBV5-6 and TRBJ1-3, reads DAGVTQSPTHLIKTRGQQVTLRCSPKSGHDTVSWYQQALGQGPQFIFQYYEEEERQRGNFPDRFSGHQFPNYSSELNVNALLLGDSALYLCASSFGQFSGNTIYFGEGSWLTVV.

V gene TRBV7-8 combines with J gene TRBJ2-5; 7 bases map to TRBD1. V dropped 5 bases and J dropped 6; count of bases not matched to a gene: 6. Germline loops: CDR1 SGHVS, CDR2 FQNEAQ. This CDR3 comprises 13 residues. The CDR3 sequence: CASSPNRGQTQYF. The CDR3 coding sequence is TGTGCCAGCAGCCCGAACAGGGGTCAGACCCAGTACTTC.

The chain is built from TRBV5-4 and TRBJ1-6; no definite D call. Germline-derived CDR1 and CDR2 are SGHNT and YYREEE (reference sequence). This CDR3 spans 15 amino acids. V was cut by 3 bases and J by 6 bases, with 13 bases left in between. The chain's CDR3 is CASSSGGQTNSPLHF. The CDR3 DNA reads TGTGCCAGCAGCTCTGGTGGGCAGACTAATTCACCCCTCCACTTT. Full variable domain (missing parts from reference TRBV5-4 and TRBJ1-6): ETGVTQSPTHLIKTRGQQVTLRCSSQSGHNTVSWYQQALGQGPQFIFQYYREEENGRGNFPPRFSGLQFPNYSSELNVNALELDDSALYLCASSSGGQTNSPLHFGNGTRLTVT.

The chain carries TRBV5-1 and TRBJ2-3; tentatively, D is TRBD2 (7 bases). Germline CDR1 SGHRS, CDR2 YFSETQ. Trimming cost V 8 bases and J 0 bases, with 13 bases left between them. This CDR3 is built from 14 residues. The CDR3 region has the DNA TGCGCCAGTCGGGGGGCCGGGAGCACAGATACGCAGTATTTT. Translating it yields CASRGAGSTDTQYF.

The rearrangement links TRBV11-3 to TRBJ2-5; the match to TRBD2 covers 7 bases. This CDR3 spans 13 amino acids. Per germline, CDR1 SGHNT and CDR2 YENEEA. The V and J ends lost 1 base and 6 bases, in that order; junction bases with no gene match: 2. Here the CDR3 reads CASSLGGGQTQYF. CDR3 sequence (DNA): TGTGCCAGCAGCTTAGGCGGGGGACAGACCCAGTACTTC.

This rearrangement joins TRBV7-8 to TRBJ2-7; D is perhaps TRBD2 (5 bases). From germline, CDR1 is SGHVS and CDR2 FQNEAQ. Trimming removed 5 bases from V and 3 bases from J, with 17 bases in between. This CDR3 comprises 15 residues. The CDR3 loop is CASSTPGIPGYEQYF. DNA of the CDR3: TGTGCCAGCAGCACCCCCGGGATCCCGGGCTACGAGCAGTACTTC. The variable domain in full, completed from reference TRBV7-8 and TRBJ2-7, reads GAGVSQSPRYKVAKRGQDVALRCDPISGHVSLFWYQQALGQGPEFLTYFQNEAQLDKSGLPSDRFFAERPEGSVSTLKIQRTQQEDSAVYLCASSTPGIPGYEQYFGPGTRLTVT.

This rearrangement joins TRBV18 to TRBJ1-2, with D maybe TRBD1 (5 bases). V lost 2 bases, J lost 3 bases, and 10 bases lay in between. This CDR3 spans 14 amino acids. Germline V lookup: CDR1 KGHSH, CDR2 LQKENI. The CDR3 nucleotides are TGTGCCAGCTCACCAGACACAGGATACTATGGCTACACCTTC. Protein product: CASSPDTGYYGYTF. Drawing the rest from reference TRBV18 and TRBJ1-2, the complete variable domain is NAGVMQNPRHLVRRRGQEARLRCSPMKGHSHVYWYRQLPEEGLKFMVYLQKENIIDESGMPKERFSAEFPKEGPSILRIQQVVRGDSAAYFCASSPDTGYYGYTFGSGTRLTVV.

The chain joins TRBV12-3 or TRBV12-4 to TRBJ1-1; the D is unclear. The CDR3 runs 13 residues. V shed 6 bases and J shed 3 bases, with 11 bases lying between them. CDR3 coding DNA: TGTGCCAGCAGCGTGGAGGTAGACACTGAAGCTTTCTTT. Amino acid sequence: CASSVEVDTEAFF.

J is TRBJ1-6 and V is TRBV3-1 (or the pseudogene TRBV3-2); TRBD1 aligns across 8 bases. CDR1 is LGHDT, CDR2 YNNKEL, per germline (reference sequence). V dropped 5 bases and J dropped 7; count of bases not matched to a gene: 7. The CDR3 spans 15 residues. Here the CDR3 reads CASSVGDRWNSPLHF. CDR3 bases: TGTGCCAGCAGCGTAGGGGACAGGTGGAATTCACCCCTCCACTTT.

The chain carries TRBV20-1 and TRBJ2-2, with D tentatively TRBD1 (6 bases). V lost 3 bases to trimming and J lost 0 bases, with 14 bases between them. CDR3 length: 16 residues. CDR1 DFQATT and CDR2 SNEGSKA come from the germline V gene (reference sequence). The chain's CDR3 is CSASSTGQTNTGELFF. CDR3 DNA sequence: TGCAGTGCTAGTAGTACCGGACAGACGAACACCGGGGAGCTGTTTTTT.

The V call is TRBV10-2, the J call TRBJ2-3; possibly TRBD2 for D (6 bases). Germline loops: CDR1 WSHSY, CDR2 SAAADI. V gave up 7 bases and J gave up 0 bases, with 14 bases separating them. The CDR3 loop spans 15 amino acids. This CDR3 reads CASKGAGSSTDTQYF. DNA of the CDR3: TGCGCCAGCAAGGGTGCGGGGTCTAGCACAGATACGCAGTATTTT.

This clone appeared once. This chain connects TRBV7-2 to TRBJ1-3; D is undetermined. Germline V gene lookup returns CDR1 SGHTA and CDR2 FQGNSA. The V gene lost 5 bases and the J gene lost 0 bases, with 14 bases spanning the gap. CDR3 length: 16 amino acids. CDR3 coding DNA: TGTGCCAGCAGCCCCAGCGCGGGTTACTCTGGAAACACCATATATTTT. As protein: CASSPSAGYSGNTIYF. Full variable domain (outside the CDR3, taken from reference TRBV7-2 and TRBJ1-3): GAGVSQSPSNKVTEKGKDVELRCDPISGHTALYWYRQSLGQGLEFLIYFQGNSAPDKSGLPSDRFSAERTGGSVSTLTIQRTQQEDSAVYLCASSPSAGYSGNTIYFGEGSWLTVV.

This clone was detected a few times. The rearrangement links TRBV2 to TRBJ1-5; possibly TRBD1 for D (6 bases). The CDR3 is 13 residues long. Trimming shortened V by 7 bases and J by 10 bases, and 17 bases separated the two germline ends. CDR1 and CDR2 from the germline V gene are SNHLY and FYNNEI. The CDR3 region has the DNA TGTGCCAGCATGGGGGGGCCAACCCTCCCCCAGCATTTT. This encodes CASMGGPTLPQHF.

This chain's CDR3 is CASSSGTDKNTGELFF. DNA of the CDR3: TGTGCCAGCAGCTCCGGGACTGATAAGAACACCGGGGAGCTGTTTTTT. The chain links TRBV5-4 to TRBJ2-2; D might be TRBD2 (6 bases). The CDR3 is 16 residues long. The germline V and J ends were trimmed by 3 bases and 1 base, with 13 bases remaining between them. Germline CDR1 reads SGHNT; CDR2 reads YYREEE (reference sequence).